Following are 12 T cell receptor beta chains from one sample sequenced in a study of T cells after yellow fever vaccination. MiXCR was run by TCRdb on the 5' RACE reads, yielding one entry per CDR3 protein. There are 300,000 to 450,000 distinct CDR3 sequences in the sample; 8% to 9.5% occur only once, and around 17% lies in the top ten. The sequenced sample was PBMCs, obtained about 41 days after the first yellow fever vaccination. The receptors come from a man younger than 30 who received the YFV17D yellow fever vaccine.

Here the CDR3 reads CASSPSGAPTYNEQFF. For the CDR3, the DNA is TGTGCCAGCAGCCCTAGCGGGGCTCCTACCTACAATGAGCAGTTCTTC. The rearrangement uses TRBV11-2 and TRBJ2-1, with 9 bases lining up with TRBD2. Losses at the gene ends were 5 bases for V and 2 bases for J; bases not matched to a gene: 7. Germline V gives CDR1 SGHAT, CDR2 FQNNGV. This CDR3 is built from 16 residues.

This clonotype was seen a few times. V is TRBV4-2 and J is TRBJ2-1, with a possible D match to TRBD2 (6 bases). The CDR3 has 15 amino acids. Germline loops: CDR1 LGHNA, CDR2 YNFKEQ. Trimming shortened V by 1 base and J by 2 bases, and 9 bases separated the two germline ends. The CDR3 DNA sequence: TGTGCCAGCAGCCAAGGGGACTCAACCTACAATGAGCAGTTCTTC. It encodes CASSQGDSTYNEQFF.

The chain joins TRBV5-1 to TRBJ2-6; D is possibly TRBD1 (6 bases). CDR1 is SGHRS and CDR2 is YFSETQ in the germline V gene. The CDR3 spans 16 residues. The V gene lost 4 bases and the J gene lost 0 bases, with 11 bases spanning the gap. Written as DNA, the CDR3 is TGCGCCAGCAGCCTAACAGGGAACTCTGGGGCCAACGTCCTGACTTTC. Encoded protein: CASSLTGNSGANVLTF.

Only a few counts were recorded for this clonotype. The chain couples TRBV27 to TRBJ1-4, with D unresolved. This CDR3 spans 15 amino acids. The germline V gene has CDR1 MNHEY and CDR2 SMNVEV (reference sequence). V was cut by 5 bases and J by 10 bases, with 20 bases left in between. The DNA for the CDR3 is TGTGCCAGCAGTCTCCAGACCGAGGGTTCGCGAAAACTGTTTTTT. Translation gives CASSLQTEGSRKLFF.

This rearrangement joins TRBV6-5 to TRBJ1-3; TRBD1 is a possible D gene (5 bases). This CDR3 is 16 amino acids long. CDR1 MNHEY and CDR2 SVGAGI come from the germline V gene. The germline V and J ends were trimmed by 0 bases and 0 bases, with 9 bases remaining between them. CDR3 sequence reads: CASSYSTGPSGNTIYF. DNA for the CDR3: TGTGCCAGCAGTTACTCGACGGGGCCCTCTGGAAACACCATATATTTT.

This chain links TRBV18 with TRBJ2-5; 8 bases are a match to TRBD1. This CDR3 is built from 14 residues. Germline loops: CDR1 KGHSH, CDR2 LQKENI. Unmatched junction bases numbered 6, after V lost 4 bases and J lost 5 bases. The CDR3 DNA reads TGTGCCAGCTCACTAACGACAGGGGCCGAGACCCAGTACTTC. This sequence encodes CASSLTTGAETQYF.

This clonotype was seen more than once but under ten times. The V and J genes are TRBV6-5 and TRBJ1-2; 11 bases line up with TRBD1. CDR1 and CDR2 (germline): MNHEY, SVGAGI. This CDR3 contains 19 residues. J lost 5 bases, V lost 0 bases, and 14 bases had no gene match. CDR3 protein: CASSYSIGWTGGGFYGYTF. In DNA form, the CDR3 reads TGTGCCAGCAGTTACTCGATTGGGTGGACAGGGGGCGGCTTTTATGGCTACACCTTC.

This clonotype was counted only a few times. The chain has TRBV7-9 and TRBJ2-7; D possibly matches TRBD1 or TRBD2 (5 bases each). CDR3 length: 15 residues. CDR1 is SEHNR and CDR2 is FQNEAQ in the germline V gene (reference sequence). The germline V and J ends were trimmed by 5 bases and 2 bases, with 16 bases remaining between them. The DNA for the CDR3 is TGTGCCAGCAGCCCCCCGGCAGGGAGTACCTACGAGCAGTACTTC. It specifies CASSPPAGSTYEQYF.

This clonotype was observed a few times. The chain combines TRBV12-3 or TRBV12-4 with TRBJ2-6; tentatively, D is TRBD1 or TRBD2 (6 bases each). This CDR3 has 19 residues. Trimming took off 2 bases at V and 4 bases at J, with 21 bases between the two ends. The CDR3 is CASSLLAGGPSRGANVLTF. The CDR3 DNA sequence: TGTGCCAGCAGTTTACTGGCCGGGGGCCCCTCTCGCGGGGCCAACGTCCTGACTTTC.

The V call is TRBV7-2, the J call TRBJ2-3, with D possibly being TRBD2 (6 bases). This CDR3 has 14 residues. Germline values: CDR1 SGHTA, CDR2 FQGNSA. V lost 5 bases to trimming and J lost 3 bases, with 12 bases between them. The CDR3 DNA reads as TGTGCCAGCAGCACCCGTGCGGGGACAGATACGCAGTATTTT. This encodes CASSTRAGTDTQYF.

This clonotype occurred many times. Germline and junction disagree at one end, which may indicate a read error. The chain is built from TRBV20-1 and TRBJ1-5; 10 bases align to TRBD1. The CDR3 extends over 16 amino acids. Per germline, CDR1 DFQATT and CDR2 SNEGSKA (reference sequence). CDR3 bases: TGCTGTGCTAGAGATCGGACAGGGGGAGGGCATCAGCCCCAGCATTTT. Protein sequence: CCARDRTGGGHQPQHF.

Here the CDR3 DNA reads TGTGCCAGCAGCCAACTCCCCCAGGGCAGGCCTACCCACGAGCAGTACTTC. This gives the protein CASSQLPQGRPTHEQYF. This sequence joins TRBV14 and TRBJ2-7; perhaps TRBD1 as D (5 bases). V was clipped by 2 bases and J by 5 bases, with 22 bases between them. The CDR3 loop spans 17 amino acids. Germline CDR1 is SGHDN and CDR2 is FVKESK. Full variable domain (rest looked up from reference TRBV14 and TRBJ2-7): EAGVTQFPSHSVIEKGQTVTLRCDPISGHDNLYWYRRVMGKEIKFLLHFVKESKQDESGMPNNRFLAERTGGTYSTLKVQPAELEDSGVYFCASSQLPQGRPTHEQYFGPGTRLTVT.